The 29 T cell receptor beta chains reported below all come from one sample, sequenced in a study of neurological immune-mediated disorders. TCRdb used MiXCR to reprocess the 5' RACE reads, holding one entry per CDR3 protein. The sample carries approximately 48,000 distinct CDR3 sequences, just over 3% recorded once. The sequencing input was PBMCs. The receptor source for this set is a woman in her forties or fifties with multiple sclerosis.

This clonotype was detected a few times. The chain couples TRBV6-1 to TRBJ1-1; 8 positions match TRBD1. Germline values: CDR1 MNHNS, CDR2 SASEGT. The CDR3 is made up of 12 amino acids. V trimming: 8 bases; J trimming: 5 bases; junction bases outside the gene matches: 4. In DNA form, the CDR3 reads TGTGCCAGCCGACAGGGGAGTACTGAAGCTTTCTTT. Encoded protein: CASRQGSTEAFF.

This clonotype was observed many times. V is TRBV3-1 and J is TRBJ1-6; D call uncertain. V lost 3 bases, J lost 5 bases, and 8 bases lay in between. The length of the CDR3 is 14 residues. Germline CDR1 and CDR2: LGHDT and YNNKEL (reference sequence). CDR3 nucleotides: TGTGCCAGCAGCCAGGAACAGAATAATTCACCCCTCCACTTT. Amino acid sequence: CASSQEQNNSPLHF.

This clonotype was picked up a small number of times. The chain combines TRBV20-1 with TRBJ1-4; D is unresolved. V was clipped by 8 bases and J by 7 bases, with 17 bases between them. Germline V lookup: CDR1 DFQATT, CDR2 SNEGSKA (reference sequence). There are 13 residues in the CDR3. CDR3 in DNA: TGCAGTACCACTTCGGCCGGAGGTGAAAAACTGTTTTTT. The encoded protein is CSTTSAGGEKLFF.

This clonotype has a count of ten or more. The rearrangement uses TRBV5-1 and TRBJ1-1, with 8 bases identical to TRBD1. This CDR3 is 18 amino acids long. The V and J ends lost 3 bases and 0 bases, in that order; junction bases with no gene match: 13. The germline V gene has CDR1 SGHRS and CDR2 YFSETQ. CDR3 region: CASSSTPGGSWLNTEAFF. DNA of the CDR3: TGCGCCAGCAGCTCAACCCCAGGGGGCTCTTGGTTGAACACTGAAGCTTTCTTT.

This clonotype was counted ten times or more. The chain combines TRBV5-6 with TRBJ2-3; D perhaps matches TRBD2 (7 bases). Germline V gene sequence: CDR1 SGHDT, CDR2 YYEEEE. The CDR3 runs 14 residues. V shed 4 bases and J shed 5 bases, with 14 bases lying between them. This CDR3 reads CASSLGGAEDTQYF. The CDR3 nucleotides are TGTGCCAGCAGCCTGGGGGGGGCTGAAGATACGCAGTATTTT.

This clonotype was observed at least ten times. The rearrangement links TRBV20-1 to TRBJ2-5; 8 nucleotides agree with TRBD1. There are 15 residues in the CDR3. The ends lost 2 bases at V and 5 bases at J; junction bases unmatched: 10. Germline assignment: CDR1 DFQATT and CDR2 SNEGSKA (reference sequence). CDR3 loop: CSARIPQGAGETQYF. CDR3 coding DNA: TGCAGTGCTAGAATCCCCCAGGGGGCAGGGGAGACCCAGTACTTC.

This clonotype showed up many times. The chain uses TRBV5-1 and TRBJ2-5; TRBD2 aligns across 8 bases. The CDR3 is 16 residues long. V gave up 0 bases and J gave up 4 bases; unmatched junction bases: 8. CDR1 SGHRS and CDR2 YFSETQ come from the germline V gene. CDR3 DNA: TGCGCCAGCAGCTTGGAAGCGGGAGCAGGCGGAGAGACCCAGTACTTC. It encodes CASSLEAGAGGETQYF.

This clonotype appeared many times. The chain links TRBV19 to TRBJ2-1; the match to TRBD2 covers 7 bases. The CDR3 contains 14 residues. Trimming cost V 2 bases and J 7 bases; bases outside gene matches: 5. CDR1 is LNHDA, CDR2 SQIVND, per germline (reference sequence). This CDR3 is CASSITGGLNEQFF. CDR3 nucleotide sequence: TGTGCCAGTAGTATAACGGGAGGCTTAAATGAGCAGTTCTTC.

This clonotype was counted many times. In nucleotides, the CDR3 is TGCAGTGCTAGAGATATTGGAGGGTCCACTGAAGCTTTCTTT. Its protein is CSARDIGGSTEAFF. The chain carries TRBV20-1 and TRBJ1-1, with D unresolved. Trimming took off 0 bases at V and 4 bases at J, with 12 bases between the two ends. This CDR3 region has 14 residues. CDR1 is DFQATT, CDR2 SNEGSKA, per germline (reference sequence).

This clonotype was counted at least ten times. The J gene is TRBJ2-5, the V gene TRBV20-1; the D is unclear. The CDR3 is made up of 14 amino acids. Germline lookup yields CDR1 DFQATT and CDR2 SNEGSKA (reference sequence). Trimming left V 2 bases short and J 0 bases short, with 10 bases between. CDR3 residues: CSARRLGYQETQYF. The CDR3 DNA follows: TGCAGTGCTAGAAGGCTAGGGTACCAAGAGACCCAGTACTTC.

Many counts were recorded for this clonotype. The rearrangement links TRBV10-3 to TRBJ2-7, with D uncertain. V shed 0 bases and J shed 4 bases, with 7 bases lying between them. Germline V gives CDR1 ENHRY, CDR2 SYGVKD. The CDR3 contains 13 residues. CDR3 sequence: CAISESTRYEQYV. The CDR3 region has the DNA TGTGCCATCAGTGAGTCGACCAGATACGAGCAGTACGTC.

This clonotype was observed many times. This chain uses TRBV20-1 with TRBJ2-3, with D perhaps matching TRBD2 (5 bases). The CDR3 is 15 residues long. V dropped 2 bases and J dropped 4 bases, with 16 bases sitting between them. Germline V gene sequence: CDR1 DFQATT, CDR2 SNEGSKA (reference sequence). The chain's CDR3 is CSARSSWRAPDTQYF. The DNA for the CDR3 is TGCAGTGCTAGATCCAGCTGGCGGGCACCAGATACGCAGTATTTT.

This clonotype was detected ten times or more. The CDR3 DNA sequence: TGTGCCAGCAGGACCCTCTCAGAGACCCAGTACTTC. This sequence encodes CASRTLSETQYF. V usage is TRBV28 and J usage is TRBJ2-5; D is ambiguous. V shed 6 bases and J shed 4 bases, with 9 bases lying between them. Germline V gives CDR1 MDHEN, CDR2 SYDVKM. The CDR3 is 12 residues long. The whole variable domain, remainder taken from reference TRBV28 and TRBJ2-5, is DVKVTQSSRYLVKRTGEKVFLECVQDMDHENMFWYRQDPGLGLRLIYFSYDVKMKEKGDIPEGYSVSREKKERFSLILESASTNQTSMYLCASRTLSETQYFGPGTRLLVL.

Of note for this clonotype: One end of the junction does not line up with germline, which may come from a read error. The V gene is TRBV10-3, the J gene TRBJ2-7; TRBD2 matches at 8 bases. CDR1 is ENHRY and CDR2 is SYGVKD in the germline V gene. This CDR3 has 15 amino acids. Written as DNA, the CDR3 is TGTTCCATCAGTTCTAGCGGGCCAAGCTCCTACGAGCAGTACTTC. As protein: CSISSSGPSSYEQYF.

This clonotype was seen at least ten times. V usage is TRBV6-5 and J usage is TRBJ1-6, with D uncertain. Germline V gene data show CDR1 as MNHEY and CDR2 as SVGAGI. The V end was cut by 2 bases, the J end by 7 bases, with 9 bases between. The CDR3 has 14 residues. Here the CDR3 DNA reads TGTGCCAGCAGTTACAATCGGCGGAATTCACCCCTCCACTTT. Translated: CASSYNRRNSPLHF.

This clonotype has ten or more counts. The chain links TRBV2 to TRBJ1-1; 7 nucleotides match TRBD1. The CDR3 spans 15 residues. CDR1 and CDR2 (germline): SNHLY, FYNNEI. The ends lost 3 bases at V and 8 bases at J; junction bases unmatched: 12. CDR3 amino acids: CASSDATGTKAEAFF. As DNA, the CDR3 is TGTGCCAGCAGTGATGCGACAGGGACTAAGGCAGAAGCTTTCTTT.

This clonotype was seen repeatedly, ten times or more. The CDR3 nucleotides are TGCAGTGCTAGAAAAGGGGGCGGGAATCAGCCCCAGCATTTT. Translation: CSARKGGGNQPQHF. The rearrangement joins TRBV20-1 to TRBJ1-5; TRBD1 aligns across 7 bases. After removal of 2 bases from V and 4 bases from J, the junction contained 5 bases not matched to a gene. CDR1 and CDR2 from the germline V gene are DFQATT and SNEGSKA (reference sequence). The CDR3 contains 14 residues.

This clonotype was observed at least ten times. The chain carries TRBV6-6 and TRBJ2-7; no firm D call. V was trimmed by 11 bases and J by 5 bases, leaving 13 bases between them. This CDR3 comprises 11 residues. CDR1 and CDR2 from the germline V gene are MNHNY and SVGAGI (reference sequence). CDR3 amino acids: CAAAWADEQYF. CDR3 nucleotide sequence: TGTGCCGCAGCCTGGGCCGACGAGCAGTACTTC.

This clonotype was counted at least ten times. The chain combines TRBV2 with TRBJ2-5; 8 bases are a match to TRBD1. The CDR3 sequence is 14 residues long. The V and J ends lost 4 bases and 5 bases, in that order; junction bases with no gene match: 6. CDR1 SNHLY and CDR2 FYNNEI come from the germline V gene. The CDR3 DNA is TGTGCCAGCAGTGGGACAGGGAGTGCCGAGACCCAGTACTTC. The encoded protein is CASSGTGSAETQYF. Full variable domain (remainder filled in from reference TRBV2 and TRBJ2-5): EPEVTQTPSHQVTQMGQEVILRCVPISNHLYFYWYRQILGQKVEFLVSFYNNEISEKSEIFDDQFSVERPDGSNFTLKIRSTKLEDSAMYFCASSGTGSAETQYFGPGTRLLVL.

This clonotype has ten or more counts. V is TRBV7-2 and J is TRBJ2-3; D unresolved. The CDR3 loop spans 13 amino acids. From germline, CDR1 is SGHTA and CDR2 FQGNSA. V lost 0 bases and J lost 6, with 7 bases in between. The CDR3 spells CASSLAAGDTQYF. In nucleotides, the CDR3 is TGTGCCAGCAGCTTAGCAGCTGGCGATACGCAGTATTTT.

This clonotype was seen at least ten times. The CDR3 bases are TGCAGTGCTCTTCGAAGACTAGCGGGAGGTCCTGGCACCGGGGAGCTGTTTTTT. Its translation is CSALRRLAGGPGTGELFF. The chain joins TRBV20-1 to TRBJ2-2; 13 nucleotides agree with TRBD2. J lost 4 bases, V lost 5 bases, and 13 bases had no gene match. CDR1 is DFQATT and CDR2 is SNEGSKA in the germline V gene (reference sequence). The CDR3 sequence is 18 residues long.

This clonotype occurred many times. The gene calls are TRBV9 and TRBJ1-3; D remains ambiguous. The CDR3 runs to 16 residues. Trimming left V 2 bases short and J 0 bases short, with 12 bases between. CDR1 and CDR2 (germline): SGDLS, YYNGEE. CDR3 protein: CASSVNEGYSGNTIYF. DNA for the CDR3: TGTGCCAGCAGCGTGAACGAGGGTTACTCTGGAAACACCATATATTTT.

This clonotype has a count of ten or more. The DNA for the CDR3 is TGTGCCAGCAGCTCCCCCGGGGGGGGGCAAGAGACCCAGTACTTC. It specifies CASSSPGGGQETQYF. V and J are TRBV7-8 and TRBJ2-5, with 8 bases that match TRBD2. V lost 4 bases, J lost 2 bases, and 6 bases stayed unmatched. The V gene's germline CDR1 is SGHVS and CDR2 FQNEAQ. There are 15 residues in the CDR3.

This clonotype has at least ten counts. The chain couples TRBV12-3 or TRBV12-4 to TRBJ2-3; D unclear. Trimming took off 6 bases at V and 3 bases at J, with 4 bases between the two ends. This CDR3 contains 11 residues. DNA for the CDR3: TGTGCCAGCAGGTCGACAGATACGCAGTATTTT. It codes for CASRSTDTQYF.

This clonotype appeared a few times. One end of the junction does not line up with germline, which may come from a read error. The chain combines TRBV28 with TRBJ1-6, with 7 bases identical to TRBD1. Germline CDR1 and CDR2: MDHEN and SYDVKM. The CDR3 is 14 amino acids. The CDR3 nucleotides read TGTGCCAGCAGGGGACAGAGTCCCAATTCAACCCTCAACTTT. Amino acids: CASRGQSPNSTLNF. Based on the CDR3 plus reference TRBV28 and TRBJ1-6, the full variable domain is DVKVTQSSRYLVKRTGEKVFLECVQDMDHENMFWYRQDPGLGLRLIYFSYDVKMKEKGDIPEGYSVSREKKERFSLILESASTNQTSMYLCASRGQSPNSTLNFGNGTRLTVT.

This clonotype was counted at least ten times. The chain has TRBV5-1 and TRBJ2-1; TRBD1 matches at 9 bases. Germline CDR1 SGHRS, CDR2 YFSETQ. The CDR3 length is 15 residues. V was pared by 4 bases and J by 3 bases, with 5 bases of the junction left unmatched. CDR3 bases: TGCGCCAGCAGCCCAGACAGGGGGGACTACAATGAGCAGTTCTTC. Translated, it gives CASSPDRGDYNEQFF.

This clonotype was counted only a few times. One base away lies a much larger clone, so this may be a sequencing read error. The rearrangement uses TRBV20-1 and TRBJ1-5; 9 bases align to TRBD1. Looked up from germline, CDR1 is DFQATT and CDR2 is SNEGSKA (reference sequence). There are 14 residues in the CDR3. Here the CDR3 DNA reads TGCAGTGCTAGACCTACAGGGGGCAATCAGCCCCAGAATTTT. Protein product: CSARPTGGNQPQNF.

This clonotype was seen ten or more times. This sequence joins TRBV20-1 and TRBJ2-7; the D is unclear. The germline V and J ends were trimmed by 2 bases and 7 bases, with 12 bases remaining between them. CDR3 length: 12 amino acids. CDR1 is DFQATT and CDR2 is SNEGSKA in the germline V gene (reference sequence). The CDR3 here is CSARFGPLEQYF. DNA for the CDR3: TGCAGTGCTAGATTCGGCCCTCTTGAGCAGTACTTC.

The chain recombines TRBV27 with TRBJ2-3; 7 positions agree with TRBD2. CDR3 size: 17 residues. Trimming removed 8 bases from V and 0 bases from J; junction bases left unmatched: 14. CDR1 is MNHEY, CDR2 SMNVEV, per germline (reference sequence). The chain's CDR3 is CASGPLRHSGSTDTQYF. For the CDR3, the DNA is TGTGCCAGCGGCCCCCTCCGGCATAGCGGGAGCACAGATACGCAGTATTTT.